These 27 T cell receptor beta chains originate from one sample sequenced in a study of OX40 agonist ivuxolimab in advanced cancers. Sequenced by immunoSEQ multiplex PCR; TCRdb stores in-frame clones only, minus some. The table shows around 70,000 clones, with around nine tenths occurring only once. Source: CD4+ or CD8+ T cells sorted from blood, taken in a trial of the OX40 agonist ivuxolimab. These receptors all stem from an adult with an advanced solid tumor such as melanoma, head and neck, liver or kidney cancer.

This chain connects TRBV7-2 to TRBJ2-7, with a possible D match to TRBD1 (5 bases). The CDR3 length is 15 residues. The ends were cut back, 5 bases at V and 4 bases at J, with 18 bases in the middle. The germline V gene encodes CDR1 SGHTA and CDR2 FQGNSA. The CDR3 nucleotides are TGTGCCAGCAGCAAAGACAGACCATTAATTTACGAGCAGTACTTC. It codes for CASSKDRPLIYEQYF.

V usage is TRBV7-3 and J usage is TRBJ2-3, with 9 bases lining up with TRBD2. V shed 2 bases, J shed 0 bases, and the junction held 3 bases outside the gene matches. The CDR3 consists of 16 residues. Germline CDR1 reads SGHTA; CDR2 reads FQGTGA. Here the CDR3 reads CASSLSGLASTDTQYF. The DNA for the CDR3 is TGTGCCAGCAGCTTATCCGGACTAGCGAGCACAGATACGCAGTATTTT.

This clone has only one observation. This chain connects TRBV9 to TRBJ2-5, with TRBD2 as a possible D gene (6 bases). V was pared by 0 bases and J by 2 bases, with 11 bases between. CDR1 is SGDLS and CDR2 is YYNGEE in the germline V gene. The CDR3 spans 15 residues. The CDR3 is CASSVVGTVQETQYF. CDR3 in DNA: TGTGCCAGCAGCGTAGTAGGGACTGTTCAAGAGACCCAGTACTTC.

This chain links TRBV5-1 with TRBJ2-2; D uncertain. Germline V CDR1 and CDR2: SGHRS, YFSETQ. Trimming stripped 4 bases from V and 0 bases from J, with 7 bases between. CDR3 size: 14 residues. CDR3 protein: CASSAKSNTGELFF. CDR3 DNA: TGCGCCAGCAGCGCCAAATCGAACACCGGGGAGCTGTTTTTT.

V is TRBV5-1 and J is TRBJ2-6; 11 bases fit TRBD2. Germline lookup yields CDR1 SGHRS and CDR2 YFSETQ. V was pared by 7 bases and J by 0 bases, with 9 bases of the junction left unmatched. The CDR3 runs 18 residues. The CDR3 protein is CASGGLAGGNSGANVLTF. For the CDR3, the DNA is TGCGCCAGCGGTGGACTAGCGGGCGGTAACTCTGGGGCCAACGTCCTGACTTTC.

This clone was detected once. The CDR3 is CASSRSGTASLHF. In DNA, the CDR3 is TGTGCCAGCAGTCGGTCAGGGACAGCATCCCTCCACTTT. The chain links TRBV6-6 to TRBJ1-6; 7 bases fit TRBD1. Per the germline V gene, CDR1 is MNHNY and CDR2 is SVGAGI (reference sequence). V shed 5 bases, J shed 14 bases, and the junction held 9 bases outside the gene matches. This CDR3 comprises 13 residues.

V is TRBV5-1 and J is TRBJ2-3, with 8 nucleotides matching TRBD2. V trimming: 0 bases; J trimming: 3 bases; junction bases outside the gene matches: 12. Germline V gives CDR1 SGHRS, CDR2 YFSETQ. This CDR3 is built from 18 residues. The chain's CDR3 is CASSLVRSAGGVTDTQYF. The CDR3, as DNA: TGCGCCAGCAGCTTGGTGAGGTCCGCGGGAGGAGTAACAGATACGCAGTATTTT.

The chain links TRBV29-1 to TRBJ1-5, with 7 bases matching TRBD1. V trimming: 6 bases; J trimming: 4 bases; junction bases outside the gene matches: 6. Germline V gene lookup returns CDR1 SQVTM and CDR2 ANQGSEA. The CDR3 is 13 residues long. The CDR3: CSVSGTENQPQHF. DNA of the CDR3: TGCAGCGTCTCCGGGACAGAGAATCAGCCCCAGCATTTT.

The CDR3 nucleotides read TGTGCCAGTAGCAGGGGAAGCGAGACCCAGTACTTC. As protein: CASSRGSETQYF. The chain couples TRBV19 to TRBJ2-5; D is possibly TRBD1 (6 bases). Germline V gene sequence: CDR1 LNHDA, CDR2 SQIVND (reference sequence). The CDR3 is 12 residues long. The V gene lost 6 bases and the J gene lost 5 bases, with 10 bases spanning the gap.

The genes are TRBV18 and TRBJ2-6, with 10 bases identical to TRBD1. Germline CDR1 reads KGHSH; CDR2 reads LQKENI. CDR3 length: 18 amino acids. Trimming cost V 4 bases and J 2 bases; bases outside gene matches: 8. Here the CDR3 reads CASSRSGTGATGANVLTF. CDR3 nucleotides: TGTGCCAGCTCACGGTCCGGGACAGGGGCTACTGGGGCCAACGTCCTGACTTTC. The whole variable domain, filled in from reference TRBV18 and TRBJ2-6, reads NAGVMQNPRHLVRRRGQEARLRCSPMKGHSHVYWYRQLPEEGLKFMVYLQKENIIDESGMPKERFSAEFPKEGPSILRIQQVVRGDSAAYFCASSRSGTGATGANVLTFGAGSRLTVL.

This clone has only one observation. The J gene is TRBJ1-1, the V gene TRBV7-6, with D maybe TRBD1 (6 bases). The CDR3 loop spans 15 amino acids. V was shortened by 5 bases and J by 0 bases, with 13 bases between the two germline ends. Looked up from germline, CDR1 is SGHVS and CDR2 is FNYEAQ. For the CDR3, the DNA is TGTGCCAGCAGCGTAGGGGGGAACATGAACACTGAAGCTTTCTTT. Its translation is CASSVGGNMNTEAFF.

The CDR3 DNA sequence: TGTGCCAGCAGCTTAGTAGGCAGGGGGCGAGGTATCCCCTACGAGCAGTACTTC. It encodes CASSLVGRGRGIPYEQYF. The chain recombines TRBV7-2 with TRBJ2-7; 8 bases align to TRBD1. With 1 base clipped from V and 2 bases from J, the junction kept 13 bases outside the gene matches. CDR1 is SGHTA, CDR2 FQGNSA, per germline. The CDR3 extends over 18 amino acids.

This chain uses TRBV18 with TRBJ2-1; 10 bases are shared with TRBD1. Germline V gene data show CDR1 as KGHSH and CDR2 as LQKENI. The CDR3 spans 13 residues. Germline trimming cut 2 bases from V and 15 bases from J; bases unmatched to any gene: 7. In nucleotides, the CDR3 is TGTGCCAGCTCACCAACCGGGACAGGGGCTGCGTTCTTC. Protein sequence: CASSPTGTGAAFF.

This chain uses TRBV29-1 with TRBJ2-7; D is undetermined. The V gene lost 0 bases and the J gene lost 3 bases, with 6 bases spanning the gap. This CDR3 has 12 residues. Germline assignment: CDR1 SQVTM and CDR2 ANQGSEA. CDR3 in amino acids: CSVEDSDYEQYF. The CDR3 DNA follows: TGCAGCGTTGAAGACAGCGACTACGAGCAGTACTTC.

J is TRBJ2-6 and V is TRBV4-2, with no clear D. Germline CDR1 LGHNA, CDR2 YNFKEQ. Trimming left V 0 bases short and J 1 base short, with 10 bases between. The length of the CDR3 is 17 residues. The CDR3 sequence: CASSQDIGNSGANVLTF. The CDR3 bases are TGTGCCAGCAGCCAAGATATAGGAAATTCTGGGGCCAACGTCCTGACTTTC.

This sequence joins TRBV19 and TRBJ2-1; 10 bases fit TRBD1. This CDR3 spans 15 amino acids. The germline CDR1 and CDR2 sequences are LNHDA and SQIVND (reference sequence). The trim removed 6 bases at V and 7 bases at J, leaving 9 bases unmatched. This CDR3 reads CASRPGTGAWNEQFF. The DNA of the CDR3 is TGTGCCAGTAGACCCGGGACAGGGGCTTGGAATGAGCAGTTCTTC.

There are a few counts of this clone. The J gene is TRBJ1-2, the V gene TRBV18; D not certain. Germline V gene data show CDR1 as KGHSH and CDR2 as LQKENI. CDR3 length: 13 residues. V was trimmed by 0 bases and J by 0 bases, leaving 2 bases between them. The CDR3 region is CASSPPSNYGYTF. The CDR3 coding sequence is TGTGCCAGCTCACCACCGTCTAACTATGGCTACACCTTC.

J is TRBJ2-7 and V is TRBV19, with 9 bases that match TRBD2. J was trimmed by 2 bases and V by 3 bases; bases with no gene match: 5. CDR1 is LNHDA and CDR2 is SQIVND in the germline V gene (reference sequence). The CDR3 runs 15 residues. The chain's CDR3 is CASSMRTSAAYEQYF. The CDR3 DNA is TGTGCCAGTAGTATGAGGACTAGCGCTGCCTACGAGCAGTACTTC.

The V gene is TRBV11-2, the J gene TRBJ1-1; D unclear. This CDR3 is 13 amino acids long. The V and J ends lost 3 bases and 2 bases respectively, with 7 bases between them. Germline V lookup: CDR1 SGHAT, CDR2 FQNNGV. The CDR3 spells CASSLGVNTEAFF. Written as DNA, the CDR3 is TGTGCCAGCAGCTTGGGAGTTAACACTGAAGCTTTCTTT.

The V gene is TRBV5-1, the J gene TRBJ2-5, with D possibly TRBD2 on 6 matching bases. The V gene's germline CDR1 is SGHRS and CDR2 YFSETQ. There are 14 residues in the CDR3. The V gene lost 4 bases and the J gene lost 5 bases, with 15 bases spanning the gap. CDR3: CASSPLAGHETQYF. Here the CDR3 DNA reads TGCGCCAGCAGCCCTCTGGCGGGGCACGAGACCCAGTACTTC.

The chain is built from TRBV6-4 and TRBJ1-5; unclear D gene. The CDR3 spans 12 residues. Germline V CDR1 and CDR2: MRHNA, SNTAGT. V lost 3 bases and J lost 6, with 6 bases in between. CDR3 coding DNA: TGTGCCAGCAGTGAAAGGGCTCAGCCCCAGCATTTT. Its protein is CASSERAQPQHF.

The chain combines TRBV4-1 with TRBJ2-3; 12 nucleotides line up with TRBD2. The CDR3 consists of 21 residues. CDR1 MGHRA and CDR2 YSYEKL come from the germline V gene. Trimming cost V 3 bases and J 5 bases; bases outside gene matches: 21. The CDR3 sequence is CASSHYPQTSGRTDPLDTQYF. In DNA form, the CDR3 reads TGCGCCAGCAGCCATTACCCCCAAACTAGCGGGAGGACAGACCCTTTAGATACGCAGTATTTT.

V gene TRBV18 combines with J gene TRBJ1-1; no clear D gene. This CDR3 is 12 amino acids long. The germline V gene has CDR1 KGHSH and CDR2 LQKENI. Between the trimmed V and J ends, which lost 4 bases and 1 base, there was a span of 4 bases. CDR3 nucleotides: TGTGCCAGCTCACTACAGAACACTGAAGCTTTCTTT. This sequence encodes CASSLQNTEAFF.

The chain has TRBV5-1 and TRBJ1-3; no definite D call. The ends were cut back, 0 bases at V and 0 bases at J, with 10 bases in the middle. The CDR3 runs to 16 residues. Looked up from germline, CDR1 is SGHRS and CDR2 is YFSETQ. The CDR3 coding sequence is TGCGCCAGCAGCTTGGAGGGCAGCCTCTCTGGAAACACCATATATTTT. Protein product: CASSLEGSLSGNTIYF.

V is TRBV7-9 and J is TRBJ2-1; possibly TRBD2 for D (5 bases). CDR3 length: 16 amino acids. CDR1 is SEHNR and CDR2 is FQNEAQ in the germline V gene (reference sequence). The V end was cut by 1 base, the J end by 4 bases, with 14 bases between. The CDR3 here is CASSLGALGSYNEQFF. For the CDR3, the DNA is TGTGCCAGCAGCTTAGGGGCACTAGGGTCGTACAATGAGCAGTTCTTC.

J is TRBJ1-5 and V is TRBV27; TRBD1 aligns across 9 bases. Looked up from germline, CDR1 is MNHEY and CDR2 is SMNVEV (reference sequence). The CDR3 contains 16 residues. With 0 bases clipped from V and 7 bases from J, the junction kept 7 bases outside the gene matches. Written as DNA, the CDR3 is TGTGCCAGCAGTTTATCGCCAACAGGGGGCGGACAGCCCCAGCATTTT. Translation: CASSLSPTGGGQPQHF.

The V gene is TRBV28, the J gene TRBJ1-2; a possible D gene is TRBD1 (5 bases). Germline V gives CDR1 MDHEN, CDR2 SYDVKM. Between the trimmed V and J ends, which lost 4 bases and 5 bases, there was a span of 17 bases. The CDR3 loop spans 15 amino acids. DNA for the CDR3: TGTGCCAGCAGTTCTGGCCCGGGGCGGCAGTATGGCTACACCTTC. This codes for CASSSGPGRQYGYTF.